The source of this T cell receptor (beta chain) is a study of blood T cell repertoires in COVID-19. The overall study: Material from acute and convalescent COVID-19 was sourced from the United States, Italy and Spain. PBMCs, B-cell-depleted T cells, or T cells were the source of the cDNA or gDNA that made up the material.

The table came from immunoSEQ multiplex PCR; TCRdb's copy has only in-frame clones and leaves some out. The sample records approximately 180,000 clones, roughly 87% being singletons. The sequence was obtained from a woman aged 40 to 50 with acute COVID-19. The specimen was PBMCs or T cells enriched from blood (not recorded which).

CDR3 amino acids: CASSVDRVSGNTIYF. CDR3 coding DNA: TGTGCCAGCAGTGTTGACAGGGTCTCCGGAAACACCATATATTTT. This chain links TRBV28 with TRBJ1-3; TRBD1 matches 7 bases. In germline, CDR1 is MDHEN, CDR2 SYDVKM. The CDR3 totals 15 residues. V shed 5 bases and J 4 bases; nucleotides not matched to a gene: 8.